Each of the 31 T cell receptor beta chains below was sequenced from the same sample in a study of CXCR3-negative and CXCR3-positive naive CD8 T cells. General observations from the study: Relative to CXCR3-negative naive cells, CXCR3-positive naive cells had more hydrophobic TRB CDR3s.

In preparing the TRB cDNA libraries, 5' RACE with UMI labels was used. TCRdb reanalyzed the 5' RACE reads and collapses them to one entry per CDR3 protein, without DNA. This sample's table reports fewer than 65,000 distinct CDR3 sequences. Antigens of these TCRs are unknown. Sequenced input: naive CXCR3+ CD8+ T cells from blood. Indicated subset: CD45RO-CCR7+CD27+CD95- naive CD8+ T cells expressing CXCR3 (TNR3+). The receptors shown here come from a human donor in good health. Some clones in this sample may be carry-over from other donors' samples.

The chain links TRBV5-1 to TRBJ2-3; the D call from TCRdb, TRBD2, cannot be confirmed without DNA. Looked up from germline, CDR1 is SGHRS and CDR2 is YFSETQ. This CDR3 spans 16 amino acids. The chain's CDR3 is CASSFTGHTGTDTQYF.

The chain has TRBV28 and TRBJ2-3; TCRdb outputs TRBD2, but without DNA this stays unchecked. Germline V gives CDR1 MDHEN, CDR2 SYDVKM. This CDR3 is built from 14 residues. This CDR3 reads CASSQRESTDTQYF. Together with reference TRBV28 and TRBJ2-3, the CDR3 gives the full variable domain: DVKVTQSSRYLVKRTGEKVFLECVQDMDHENMFWYRQDPGLGLRLIYFSYDVKMKEKGDIPEGYSVSREKKERFSLILESASTNQTSMYLCASSQRESTDTQYFGPGTRLTVL.

The chain couples TRBV12-5 to TRBJ2-7; the D gene TCRdb calls, TRBD2, cannot be checked with no DNA. Germline values: CDR1 LGHNT, CDR2 FRNRAP. The CDR3 covers 14 residues. The CDR3 protein is CASRLGASLYEQYF.

The chain joins TRBV14 to TRBJ2-3; TCRdb returns TRBD1, unconfirmable since there is no DNA. Germline V gene data show CDR1 as SGHDN and CDR2 as FVKESK. The CDR3 contains 16 residues. The CDR3: CASSQVQGAPSDTQYF.

The genes are TRBV14 and TRBJ2-7; as DNA is missing, the TRBD1 call by TCRdb cannot be tested. Germline V CDR1 and CDR2: SGHDN, FVKESK. CDR3 length: 16 amino acids. CDR3 protein: CASSQFFDRPTYEQYF.

This rearrangement joins TRBV14 to TRBJ2-7; TCRdb calls TRBD1, which cannot be checked without DNA. This CDR3 has 13 residues. Germline V gene lookup returns CDR1 SGHDN and CDR2 FVKESK. Here the CDR3 reads CASSSWGRSEQYF.

V gene TRBV11-2 combines with J gene TRBJ2-7; TCRdb's D call, TRBD2, is unchecked because there is no DNA. The germline V gene encodes CDR1 SGHAT and CDR2 FQNNGV. CDR3 length: 15 residues. Here the CDR3 reads CASSLLSGASYEQYF.

This sequence joins TRBV28 and TRBJ2-7; TCRdb calls TRBD1, which cannot be checked without DNA. Per germline, CDR1 MDHEN and CDR2 SYDVKM. CDR3 length: 15 amino acids. The CDR3 here is CASSLGVGGSYEQYF. The entire variable domain, with the rest obtained from reference TRBV28 and TRBJ2-7, is as follows: DVKVTQSSRYLVKRTGEKVFLECVQDMDHENMFWYRQDPGLGLRLIYFSYDVKMKEKGDIPEGYSVSREKKERFSLILESASTNQTSMYLCASSLGVGGSYEQYFGPGTRLTVT.

The chain recombines TRBV15 with TRBJ2-5; TCRdb's D call, TRBD1, is unchecked because there is no DNA. The CDR3 extends over 14 amino acids. From germline, CDR1 is LNHNV and CDR2 YYDKDF (reference sequence). CDR3 sequence reads: CATSRGGGGETQYF.

The rearrangement joins TRBV7-6 to TRBJ2-3. Looked up from germline, CDR1 is SGHVS and CDR2 is FNYEAQ. The CDR3 totals 14 residues. The CDR3 reads CASSLVGYPDTQYF.

The chain carries TRBV5-1 and TRBJ2-1; the D call from TCRdb, TRBD1, cannot be confirmed without DNA. Germline loops: CDR1 SGHRS, CDR2 YFSETQ. The CDR3 consists of 15 residues. CDR3 region: CASSLRDRDYNEQFF.

The chain employs TRBV29-1 and TRBJ2-5; TCRdb outputs TRBD2, but without DNA this stays unchecked. The germline V gene encodes CDR1 SQVTM and CDR2 ANQGSEA. The CDR3 totals 15 residues. The CDR3 is CSVEGVGAVQETQYF. Full variable domain (rest looked up from reference TRBV29-1 and TRBJ2-5): SAVISQKPSRDICQRGTSLTIQCQVDSQVTMMFWYRQQPGQSLTLIATANQGSEATYESGFVIDKFPISRPNLTFSTLTVSNMSPEDSSIYLCSVEGVGAVQETQYFGPGTRLLVL.

V and J are TRBV29-1 and TRBJ2-5; checking the TCRdb D call of TRBD1 is not possible without DNA. The CDR3 covers 13 residues. Looked up from germline, CDR1 is SQVTM and CDR2 is ANQGSEA. This chain's CDR3 is CSVDAGQFETQYF.

The CDR3 is CASSIGETQYF. The chain links TRBV7-9 to TRBJ2-5. The germline V gene encodes CDR1 SEHNR and CDR2 FQNEAQ (reference sequence). The CDR3 runs to 11 residues.

The J gene is TRBJ2-7, the V gene TRBV28; TCRdb's D call of TRBD1 is untestable without DNA. The CDR3 sequence is 14 residues long. Per germline, CDR1 MDHEN and CDR2 SYDVKM. The CDR3 spells CASSRQGRPYEQYF.

The rearrangement uses TRBV12-3 or TRBV12-4 and TRBJ2-5; TCRdb indicates TRBD2, and absent DNA this call remains unverified. The CDR3 is made up of 15 amino acids. The CDR3 protein is CASSPEAGGWETQYF.

The chain has TRBV6-2 or TRBV6-3 and TRBJ2-7; without DNA, the TCRdb call of TRBD2 cannot be checked. Germline CDR1 reads MNHEY; CDR2 reads SVGEGT. The CDR3 loop spans 16 amino acids. CDR3 sequence: CASSYPRLAGSYEQYF.

This sequence joins TRBV23-1 and TRBJ2-7; TCRdb calls TRBD2, which cannot be checked without DNA. TRBV23-1 is placed among ORFs of uncertain function. The CDR3 length is 16 residues. This CDR3 reads CASSQSVRATNYEQYF.

This chain uses TRBV4-3 with TRBJ1-2; TCRdb selects TRBD1, and the lack of DNA leaves this call unchecked. The CDR3 has 17 amino acids. The V gene's germline CDR1 is LGHNA and CDR2 YSLEER. The CDR3 loop is CASSPSSSGTGKYGYTF.

The V call is TRBV7-2, the J call TRBJ2-1. The CDR3 runs 12 residues. Germline CDR1 is SGHTA and CDR2 is FQGNSA. The CDR3 here is CASSFYYNEQFF.

This rearrangement joins TRBV6-2 or TRBV6-3 to TRBJ2-2; lacking DNA, the TRBD2 call made by TCRdb goes unchecked. CDR1 is MNHEY and CDR2 is SVGEGT in the germline V gene. The CDR3 runs 15 residues. CDR3 sequence: CASSYEWEWTGELFF.

The chain recombines TRBV7-9 with TRBJ2-7; absent DNA, TCRdb's TRBD1 call cannot be checked. The CDR3 spans 13 residues. Germline V gives CDR1 SEHNR, CDR2 FQNEAQ (reference sequence). CDR3 residues: CASSRDSDYEQYF.

The V call is TRBV14, the J call TRBJ2-7; TCRdb calls TRBD2, which cannot be checked without DNA. Germline CDR1 SGHDN, CDR2 FVKESK. CDR3 length: 15 residues. This CDR3 reads CASSLPGLVVHEQYF.

The chain is built from TRBV29-1 and TRBJ2-7; the TCRdb D gene call, TRBD1, has no DNA to confirm it. Germline V CDR1 and CDR2: SQVTM, ANQGSEA. The CDR3 totals 13 residues. CDR3 sequence reads: CSVATGEGYEQYF.

The chain is built from TRBV28 and TRBJ2-7; absent DNA, TCRdb's TRBD1 call cannot be checked. CDR1 MDHEN and CDR2 SYDVKM come from the germline V gene. The CDR3 runs 13 residues. CDR3: CASNLDRAYEQYF.

The rearrangement links TRBV5-6 to TRBJ2-5. Germline CDR1 SGHDT, CDR2 YYEEEE. The CDR3 is 15 residues long. The CDR3 here is CASSPRTAYQETQYF.

The CDR3 here is CASSEGGASEAFF. The rearrangement uses TRBV7-3 and TRBJ1-1; TCRdb names TRBD1, which stays unverified in the absence of DNA. Germline V gene data show CDR1 as SGHTA and CDR2 as FQGTGA. The CDR3 contains 13 residues.

The CDR3 region is CASSPAVYGNTEAFF. The J gene is TRBJ1-1, the V gene TRBV12-3 or TRBV12-4. The CDR3 is made up of 15 amino acids.

V gene TRBV4-2 combines with J gene TRBJ1-2; TCRdb indicates TRBD1, and absent DNA this call remains unverified. The CDR3 consists of 16 residues. The germline V gene encodes CDR1 LGHNA and CDR2 YNFKEQ. CDR3 in amino acids: CASSGTGGLAHYGYTF.

V and J are TRBV6-1 and TRBJ2-5; the TRBD2 assignment by TCRdb is unverifiable without DNA. Germline lookup yields CDR1 MNHNS and CDR2 SASEGT. The CDR3 covers 14 residues. The CDR3 sequence: CASSAGGFEETQYF.

The J gene is TRBJ1-5, the V gene TRBV29-1; the D gene TCRdb calls, TRBD1, cannot be checked with no DNA. Germline V gene lookup returns CDR1 SQVTM and CDR2 ANQGSEA. This CDR3 has 13 amino acids. The CDR3 spells CSVGGGYNQPQHF.